The 16 T cell receptor beta chains below come from one sample, sequenced in a study of immune evolution from preneoplasia to lung adenocarcinoma. Measured with immunoSEQ multiplex PCR; TCRdb has only the in-frame clones, and not every one. The sample gives about 6,600 clones, 65% to 80% of which show up once; approximately 6.7% is in the top ten. The sequenced sample consisted of FFPE lung adenocarcinoma in situ tissue. The receptor source for this set is a person aged 60-79 years with lung adenocarcinoma.

The J gene is TRBJ2-5, the V gene TRBV6-1, with D possibly TRBD2 on 5 matching bases. Germline V lookup: CDR1 MNHNS, CDR2 SASEGT. V was pared by 3 bases and J by 0 bases, with 17 bases between. The CDR3 is made up of 17 amino acids. CDR3 sequence (DNA): TGTGCCAGCAGTGAGGAACTAGGTGGCGGGCACCAAGAGACCCAGTACTTC. Protein sequence: CASSEELGGGHQETQYF.

This clone was found once. The J gene is TRBJ2-2, the V gene TRBV2; D gene uncertain. The CDR3 extends over 16 amino acids. V lost 4 bases, J lost 5 bases, and 17 bases lay in between. The germline V gene has CDR1 SNHLY and CDR2 FYNNEI. The CDR3 protein is CASSGGWIPGTGELFF. The CDR3 DNA reads TGTGCCAGCAGTGGGGGATGGATTCCCGGAACCGGGGAGCTGTTTTTT.

The rearrangement links TRBV18 to TRBJ2-5; weak D call: TRBD1 (5 bases). The CDR3 contains 15 residues. The germline V gene encodes CDR1 KGHSH and CDR2 LQKENI. V lost 3 bases to trimming and J lost 4 bases, with 15 bases between them. CDR3 sequence (DNA): TGTGCCAGCTCACCGCTTAAGGGGCAGGGAGAGACCCAGTACTTC. Protein product: CASSPLKGQGETQYF.

The rearrangement links TRBV7-9 to TRBJ1-2; D uncertain. V lost 7 bases to trimming and J lost 3 bases, with 21 bases between them. The germline V gene has CDR1 SEHNR and CDR2 FQNEAQ (reference sequence). The CDR3 is 16 amino acids. CDR3 sequence: CASTKIGGLEDYGYTF. CDR3 nucleotide sequence: TGTGCCAGCACCAAAATTGGAGGGTTGGAGGACTATGGCTACACCTTC.

The rearrangement links TRBV19 to TRBJ1-1; tentative D call: TRBD1 (6 bases). Trimming took off 5 bases at V and 1 base at J, with 14 bases between the two ends. The CDR3 consists of 15 residues. Germline lookup yields CDR1 LNHDA and CDR2 SQIVND (reference sequence). CDR3 bases: TGTGCCAGTAGTCTATTTGCAGGGGAGAACACTGAAGCTTTCTTT. This sequence encodes CASSLFAGENTEAFF.

The rearrangement joins TRBV5-1 to TRBJ1-1; D is ambiguous. Germline loops: CDR1 SGHRS, CDR2 YFSETQ. V gave up 0 bases and J gave up 11 bases, with 17 bases separating them. The CDR3 covers 14 residues. CDR3 coding DNA: TGCGCCAGCAGCTTGGAACAACTCCTCGAAGGGGCTTTCTTT. Its protein is CASSLEQLLEGAFF.

This clone was seen once. The rearrangement uses TRBV27 and TRBJ1-2; D gene ambiguous. Germline values: CDR1 MNHEY, CDR2 SMNVEV (reference sequence). CDR3 length: 12 amino acids. Trimming shortened V by 9 bases and J by 4 bases, and 12 bases separated the two germline ends. The CDR3 reads CASGGRIYGYTF. The CDR3 DNA is TGTGCCAGTGGCGGTCGGATCTATGGCTACACCTTC.

The rearrangement links TRBV19 to TRBJ1-5; D is possibly TRBD1 (6 bases). V shed 5 bases and J shed 2 bases, with 10 bases lying between them. Germline V CDR1 and CDR2: LNHDA, SQIVND (reference sequence). This CDR3 has 14 residues. The CDR3 DNA is TGTGCCAGTAGTCTTCGACAGGGCAATCAGCCCCAGCATTTT. Its protein product is CASSLRQGNQPQHF.

Comment on this clone: The sample carries other DNA sequences with the same CDR3. The gene calls are TRBV29-1 and TRBJ1-2, with D uncertain. The germline V and J ends were trimmed by 6 bases and 6 bases, with 17 bases remaining between them. The V gene's germline CDR1 is SQVTM and CDR2 ANQGSEA. This CDR3 has 13 residues. Written as DNA, the CDR3 is TGCAGCGTCGAGGTCTTACCGAGGGATGGCTACACCTTC. It specifies CSVEVLPRDGYTF.

This clone ranks as large. J is TRBJ2-3 and V is TRBV13, with D uncertain. The ends were cut back, 5 bases at V and 1 base at J, with 13 bases in the middle. Germline CDR1 reads PRHDT; CDR2 reads FYEKMQ (reference sequence). This CDR3 contains 15 residues. Here the CDR3 reads CASSTRGGRTDTQYF. The CDR3 bases are TGTGCCAGCAGCACCCGCGGCGGACGCACAGATACGCAGTATTTT. Drawing the rest from reference TRBV13 and TRBJ2-3, the complete variable domain is AAGVIQSPRHLIKEKRETATLKCYPIPRHDTVYWYQQGPGQDPQFLISFYEKMQSDKGSIPDRFSAQQFSDYHSELNMSSLELGDSALYFCASSTRGGRTDTQYFGPGTRLTVL.

The V call is TRBV6-6, the J call TRBJ1-1; no clear D. The CDR3 covers 12 residues. The V and J ends lost 5 bases and 7 bases respectively, with 11 bases between them. Germline V gives CDR1 MNHNY, CDR2 SVGAGI (reference sequence). The DNA of the CDR3 is TGTGCCAGCAGTGACGGACCCTATGAAGCTTTCTTT. Its translation is CASSDGPYEAFF.

CDR3 loop: CASRGPTGGGQPQHF. The CDR3 nucleotides are TGTGCCAGCAGAGGACCGACAGGGGGCGGTCAGCCCCAGCATTTT. V usage is TRBV2 and J usage is TRBJ1-5; 10 nucleotides agree with TRBD1. With 6 bases clipped from V and 6 bases from J, the junction kept 8 bases outside the gene matches. Germline V lookup: CDR1 SNHLY, CDR2 FYNNEI. This CDR3 region has 15 residues.

This clone has a handful of counts. This chain connects TRBV27 to TRBJ1-4; TRBD1 matches at 7 bases. V was pared by 4 bases and J by 4 bases, with 3 bases of the junction left unmatched. From germline, CDR1 is MNHEY and CDR2 SMNVEV (reference sequence). The CDR3 is 14 amino acids. The CDR3 reads CASSSGQFNEKLFF. CDR3 DNA sequence: TGTGCCAGCAGTTCGGGACAGTTTAATGAAAAACTGTTTTTT.

In this sample, this clone is medium-sized. V is TRBV27 and J is TRBJ1-5; D gene unclear. Trimming left V 0 bases short and J 0 bases short, with 9 bases between. This CDR3 is 16 amino acids long. The germline CDR1 and CDR2 sequences are MNHEY and SMNVEV (reference sequence). The CDR3 is CASSLSRAVSNQPQHF. The CDR3, as DNA: TGTGCCAGCAGTTTATCGAGGGCAGTTAGCAATCAGCCCCAGCATTTT.

The chain links TRBV7-8 to TRBJ2-7; D remains unclear. This CDR3 comprises 15 residues. V shed 6 bases and J shed 4 bases, with 19 bases lying between them. Germline lookup yields CDR1 SGHVS and CDR2 FQNEAQ. The CDR3 nucleotides are TGTGCCAGCAGTTTTGAGGTAGGGCAGGAATACGAGCAGTACTTC. Protein product: CASSFEVGQEYEQYF.

This rearrangement joins TRBV5-1 to TRBJ1-2, with 11 bases that match TRBD1. V dropped 4 bases and J dropped 6; count of bases not matched to a gene: 2. Germline V gives CDR1 SGHRS, CDR2 YFSETQ. The CDR3 has 13 amino acids. CDR3 loop: CASSGQGADGYTF. In DNA form, the CDR3 reads TGCGCCAGCAGCGGACAGGGGGCGGATGGCTACACCTTC.